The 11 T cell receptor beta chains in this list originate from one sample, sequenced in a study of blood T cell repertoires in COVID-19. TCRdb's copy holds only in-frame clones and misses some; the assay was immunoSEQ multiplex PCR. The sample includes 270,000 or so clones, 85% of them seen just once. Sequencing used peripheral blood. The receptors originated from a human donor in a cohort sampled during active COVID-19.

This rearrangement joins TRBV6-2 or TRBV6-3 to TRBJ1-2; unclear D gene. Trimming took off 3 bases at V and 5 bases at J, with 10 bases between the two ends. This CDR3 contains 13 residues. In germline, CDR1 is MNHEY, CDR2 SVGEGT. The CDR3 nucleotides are TGTGCCAGCAGTTATGTGGCCTCTTATGGCTACACCTTC. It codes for CASSYVASYGYTF.

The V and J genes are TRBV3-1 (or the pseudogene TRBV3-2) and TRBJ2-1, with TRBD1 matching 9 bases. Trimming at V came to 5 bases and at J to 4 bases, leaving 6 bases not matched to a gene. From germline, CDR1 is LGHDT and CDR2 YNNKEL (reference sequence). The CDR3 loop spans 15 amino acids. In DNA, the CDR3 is TGTGCCAGCAGCACCGGGACAGGGTCATACAATGAGCAGTTCTTC. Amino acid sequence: CASSTGTGSYNEQFF.

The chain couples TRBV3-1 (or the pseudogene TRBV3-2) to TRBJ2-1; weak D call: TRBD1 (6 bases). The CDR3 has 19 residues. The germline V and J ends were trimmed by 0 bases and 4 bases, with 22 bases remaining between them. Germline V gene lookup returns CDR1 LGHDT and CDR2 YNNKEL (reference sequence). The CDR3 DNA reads TGTGCCAGCAGCCAAGACGGCCAGGACAGCGTTGGGTCTTACAATGAGCAGTTCTTC. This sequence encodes CASSQDGQDSVGSYNEQFF.

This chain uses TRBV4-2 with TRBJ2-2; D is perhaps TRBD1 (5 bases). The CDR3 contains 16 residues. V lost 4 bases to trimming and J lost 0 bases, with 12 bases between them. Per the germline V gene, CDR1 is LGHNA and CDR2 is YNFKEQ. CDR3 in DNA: TGTGCCAGCAGCCCCTTCTGGGGCTCGAACACCGGGGAGCTGTTTTTT. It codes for CASSPFWGSNTGELFF.

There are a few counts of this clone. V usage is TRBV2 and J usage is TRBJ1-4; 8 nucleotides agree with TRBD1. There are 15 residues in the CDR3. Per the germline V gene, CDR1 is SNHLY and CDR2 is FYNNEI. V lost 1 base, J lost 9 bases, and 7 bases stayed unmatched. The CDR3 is CASSEEGTGPKKLFF. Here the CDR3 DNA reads TGTGCCAGCAGTGAAGAAGGGACAGGTCCAAAAAAACTGTTTTTT.

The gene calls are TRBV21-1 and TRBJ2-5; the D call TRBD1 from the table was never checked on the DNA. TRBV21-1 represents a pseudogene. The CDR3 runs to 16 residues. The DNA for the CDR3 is TGTGCCAGCAGCAAAGCCACGACAGGTCCAACGGCGACCCAGTACTTC. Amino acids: CASSKATTGPTATQYF.

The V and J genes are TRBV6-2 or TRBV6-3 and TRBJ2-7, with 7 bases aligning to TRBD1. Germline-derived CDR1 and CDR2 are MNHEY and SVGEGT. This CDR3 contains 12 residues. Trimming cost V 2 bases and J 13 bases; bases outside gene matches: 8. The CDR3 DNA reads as TGTGCCAGCAGTTACACCGGGACAGCGGCTTACTTC. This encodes CASSYTGTAAYF.

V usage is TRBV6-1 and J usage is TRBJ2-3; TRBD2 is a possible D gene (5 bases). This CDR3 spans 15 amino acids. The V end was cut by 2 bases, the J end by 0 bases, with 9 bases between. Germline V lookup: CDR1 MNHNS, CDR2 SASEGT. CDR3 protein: CASSERGSSTDTQYF. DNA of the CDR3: TGTGCCAGCAGTGAAAGAGGGTCTAGCACAGATACGCAGTATTTT.

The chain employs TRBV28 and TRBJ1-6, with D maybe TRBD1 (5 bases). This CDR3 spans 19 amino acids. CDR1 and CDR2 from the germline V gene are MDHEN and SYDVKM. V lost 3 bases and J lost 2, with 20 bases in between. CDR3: CASSLFQKRRGPYNSPLHF. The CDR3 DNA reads TGTGCCAGCAGTTTGTTCCAGAAGCGGAGGGGCCCCTATAATTCACCCCTCCACTTT.

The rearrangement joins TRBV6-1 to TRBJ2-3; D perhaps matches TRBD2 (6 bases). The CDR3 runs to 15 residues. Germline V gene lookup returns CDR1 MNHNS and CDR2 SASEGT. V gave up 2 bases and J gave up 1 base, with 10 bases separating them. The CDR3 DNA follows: TGTGCCAGCAGTGAAACCGGGAGAGGCACAGATACGCAGTATTTT. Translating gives CASSETGRGTDTQYF.

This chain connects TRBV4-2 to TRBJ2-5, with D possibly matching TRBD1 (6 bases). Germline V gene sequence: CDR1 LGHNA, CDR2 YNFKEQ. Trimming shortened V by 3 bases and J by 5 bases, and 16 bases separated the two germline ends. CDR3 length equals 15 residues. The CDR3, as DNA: TGTGCCAGCAGCCAGATAGGGGGTGGGTTCGAGACCCAGTACTTC. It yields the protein CASSQIGGGFETQYF.